The 13 T cell receptor beta chains below come from one sample, sequenced in a study of T-cell reconstitution after alpha-beta-depleted transplantation in children (dated by TCRdb to about 2016). The treatment or condition label, read with the paper, signifies: allogeneic hematopoietic cell transplantation with graft depleted of TCRalphabeta T cells and CD19 B cells. Libraries were prepared through PCR. Sequencing was carried out with an Illumina HiSeq 2500. TCR library preparation used molecular barcoding, with unique molecular identifiers applied to normalize quantification of the TCRbeta repertoire. TCRdb trimmed the raw reads at Q25, called clones with MiXCR and kept productive beta chains. A single entry per CDR3 protein holds the most common genes and DNA from its merged rows. The sample includes 250,000 to 400,000 distinct CDR3 sequences, with about a quarter observed a single time. The biggest ten clones account for 11% of the sample.

The starting material was PBMCs, mostly from graft donor cells, obtained 180 days after TCRalphabeta/CD19-depleted stem cell transplant. These receptors all stem from a male patient under 18 who had a stem cell transplant for acute lymphoblastic leukemia, so the T cells may come from the graft donor.

The V call is TRBV4-2, the J call TRBJ1-1; D may be TRBD1 (5 bases). Germline V gene sequence: CDR1 LGHNA, CDR2 YNFKEQ. This CDR3 region has 15 residues. V was pared by 2 bases and J by 1 base, with 11 bases between. The CDR3 bases are TGTGCCAGCAGCCAACTGGAGACAGAGAACACTGAAGCTTTCTTT. Encoded protein: CASSQLETENTEAFF.

This rearrangement joins TRBV20-1 to TRBJ1-1, with 8 positions matching TRBD1. Germline assignment: CDR1 DFQATT and CDR2 SNEGSKA (reference sequence). V was clipped by 5 bases and J by 1 base; unmatched bases: 3. CDR3 length: 13 amino acids. The CDR3, as DNA: TGCAGTGCTCCCGGACAGGGGAACACTGAAGCTTTCTTT. It codes for CSAPGQGNTEAFF.

This clonotype showed up just a few times. V and J are TRBV5-1 and TRBJ2-5; 7 bases line up with TRBD1. The ends lost 2 bases at V and 4 bases at J; junction bases unmatched: 8. The CDR3 is 15 residues long. CDR1 and CDR2 (germline): SGHRS, YFSETQ. The DNA of the CDR3 is TGCGCCAGCAGCTTCGGCCCGACAGGGATAGAGACCCAGTACTTC. Translating gives CASSFGPTGIETQYF.

This clonotype was recorded a few times. The gene calls are TRBV29-1 and TRBJ2-2, with 16 positions matching TRBD2. V shed 6 bases, J shed 5 bases, and the junction held 12 bases outside the gene matches. Germline-derived CDR1 and CDR2 are SQVTM and ANQGSEA. The CDR3 runs to 18 residues. CDR3 nucleotide sequence: TGCAGCGTGGCCGGAGGGACTAGCGGGAGGGGAGGAACCGGGGAGCTGTTTTTT. This gives the protein CSVAGGTSGRGGTGELFF.

The gene calls are TRBV27 and TRBJ1-3; TRBD1 matches 8 bases. The CDR3 has 15 amino acids. Germline loops: CDR1 MNHEY, CDR2 SMNVEV (reference sequence). J was trimmed by 2 bases and V by 3 bases; bases with no gene match: 3. In DNA form, the CDR3 reads TGTGCCAGCAGTTTCAGGGGGCGGACTGGAAACACCATATATTTT. This codes for CASSFRGRTGNTIYF.

This clonotype has a count of ten or more. V usage is TRBV7-9 and J usage is TRBJ2-5; no clear D. Per germline, CDR1 SEHNR and CDR2 FQNEAQ (reference sequence). Trimming cost V 6 bases and J 2 bases, with 4 bases left between them. The CDR3 runs to 11 residues. The CDR3 loop is CASRSQETQYF. CDR3 DNA: TGTGCCAGCAGGTCGCAAGAGACCCAGTACTTC.

The CDR3, as DNA: TGCGCCAGCAGCTCCCCAGCGAGCTCCTACAATGAGCAGTTCTTC. Amino acids: CASSSPASSYNEQFF. This sequence joins TRBV5-1 and TRBJ2-1; D is unresolved. This CDR3 has 15 amino acids. CDR1 is SGHRS, CDR2 YFSETQ, per germline. V was trimmed by 3 bases and J by 0 bases, leaving 10 bases between them.

The gene calls are TRBV3-1 and TRBJ1-2; D is perhaps TRBD1 (6 bases). The CDR3 has 14 residues. The ends were cut back, 0 bases at V and 6 bases at J, with 11 bases in the middle. CDR1 and CDR2 (germline): LGHDT, YNNKEL (reference sequence). This CDR3 is CASSQELGANGYTF. CDR3 nucleotides: TGTGCCAGCAGCCAAGAGCTGGGGGCGAATGGCTACACCTTC.

The chain uses TRBV10-3 and TRBJ2-3, with D possibly being TRBD1 (6 bases). The germline V and J ends were trimmed by 2 bases and 6 bases, with 12 bases remaining between them. Germline-derived CDR1 and CDR2 are ENHRY and SYGVKD. The CDR3 extends over 14 amino acids. The CDR3 DNA follows: TGTGCCATCAGTGAGCAGGGGAGTTTCGATACGCAGTATTTT. As protein: CAISEQGSFDTQYF.

The V and J genes are TRBV12-3 or TRBV12-4 and TRBJ2-3; 14 bases map to TRBD2. The CDR3 is made up of 14 amino acids. With 7 bases clipped from V and 11 bases from J, the junction kept 8 bases outside the gene matches. This CDR3 is CASTQGLAGVKQYF. DNA of the CDR3: TGTGCCAGCACCCAGGGACTAGCGGGAGTTAAGCAGTATTTT.

This clonotype was detected only a few times. One junction end disagrees with the germline gene, perhaps due to a read error. V gene TRBV12-3 or TRBV12-4 combines with J gene TRBJ2-7; no definite D call. The length of the CDR3 is 13 residues. This chain's CDR3 is CAGSSHRPYEQYF. CDR3 in DNA: TGTGCCGGCAGCTCCCACCGGCCCTACGAGCAGTACTTC.

This clonotype has a handful of counts. This chain connects TRBV7-2 to TRBJ2-3; D is uncertain. The germline V gene has CDR1 SGHTA and CDR2 FQGNSA. The CDR3 has 13 amino acids. V gave up 5 bases and J gave up 7 bases, with 13 bases separating them. This CDR3 is CASSKGRAYTQYF. CDR3 nucleotide sequence: TGTGCCAGCAGCAAGGGCCGGGCTTATACGCAGTATTTT.

As DNA, the CDR3 is TGTGCCAGCAGTTACTCGACCCCCGGTTTCGGGGAGCTGTTTTTT. Translated: CASSYSTPGFGELFF. The chain couples TRBV6-5 to TRBJ2-2; no clear D. Trimming took 0 bases from V and 7 from J, leaving 12 bases between them. The CDR3 is made up of 15 amino acids. In germline, CDR1 is MNHEY, CDR2 SVGAGI.